The present T cell receptor (beta chain) was sequenced within a study of beta chain features in type 1 diabetes. Study results and limitations: All four CD4+ subsets of Type 1 diabetes patients contained TCRB CDR3s that were moderately but significantly shorter. Equally in patients and controls, PCR might preferentially amplify shorter templates.

Concerning this clone: As yet, its antigen is unknown. This sample includes further DNA sequences coding for the same CDR3.

Sequenced material consisted of expressed TCRB transcripts (all of the isolated RNA was reverse transcribed). TCRdb keeps only in-frame clones here, not all; method: immunoSEQ multiplex PCR. The sample includes around 280,000 clones, about 15% seen only once; the top ten take roughly 0.015%. CD45RO/CCR7/CD25/CD127/CD95/CD27 staining was used to isolate CD4+ naive, central memory, regulatory and stem cell-like memory cells by sorting. CDR3 length equals 12 residues. Trimming took off 8 bases at V and 1 base at J, with 7 bases between the two ends. CDR1 and CDR2 from the germline V gene are SGHTA and FQGNSA.

The rearrangement joins TRBV7-2 to TRBJ2-3, with no clear D. The receptor was isolated from a man between 18 and 35 years old with type 1 diabetes. The material sequenced was naive CD4+ T cells from blood. CDR3 sequence (DNA): TGTGCCAGCTCTCCTCGCACAGATACGCAGTATTTT. It translates to CASSPRTDTQYF.